This T cell receptor (beta chain) was sequenced during a study of technical replicates of blood from a handful of donors. CDR1 is SNHLY, CDR2 FYNNEI, per germline. There are 15 residues in the CDR3. V lost 7 bases, J lost 3 bases, and 7 bases stayed unmatched. TCRdb keeps only in-frame clones here, not all; method: immunoSEQ multiplex PCR. Here the sample spans over 55,000 clones, around 87% being singletons. Specimen: PBMCs. This TCR derives from a human donor in good health. Some clones in this sample may be carry-over from other donors' samples. The V call is TRBV2, the J call TRBJ2-7; 12 positions match TRBD2. The CDR3 region is CASISETSGSYEQYF. As DNA, the CDR3 is TGTGCCAGCATCTCCGAGACTAGCGGGAGCTACGAGCAGTACTTC.